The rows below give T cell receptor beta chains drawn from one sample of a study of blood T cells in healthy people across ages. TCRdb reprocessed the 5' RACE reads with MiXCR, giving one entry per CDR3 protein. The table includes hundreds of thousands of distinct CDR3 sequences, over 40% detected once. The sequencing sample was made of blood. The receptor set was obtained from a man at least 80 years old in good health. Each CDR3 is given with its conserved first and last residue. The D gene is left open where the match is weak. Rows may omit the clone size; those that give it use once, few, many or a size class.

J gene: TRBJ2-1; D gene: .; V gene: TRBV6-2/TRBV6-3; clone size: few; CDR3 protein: CASSWVGKGEQFF; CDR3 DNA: TGTGCCAGCAGTTGGGTCGGGAAGGGTGAGCAGTTCTTC
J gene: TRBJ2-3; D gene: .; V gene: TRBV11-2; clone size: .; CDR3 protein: CASSLRVRVTDTQYF; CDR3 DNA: TGTGCCAGCAGCTTAAGGGTTAGAGTGACAGATACGCAGTATTTT
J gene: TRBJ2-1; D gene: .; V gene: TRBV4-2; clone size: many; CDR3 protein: CASSQDLARPNEQFF; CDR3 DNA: TGTGCCAGCAGCCAAGATCTAGCCAGGCCCAATGAGCAGTTCTTC
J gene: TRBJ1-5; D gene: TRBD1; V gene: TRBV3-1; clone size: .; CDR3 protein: CASSQATGVQPQHF; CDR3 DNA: TGTGCCAGCAGCCAAGCGACAGGGGTACAGCCCCAGCATTTT
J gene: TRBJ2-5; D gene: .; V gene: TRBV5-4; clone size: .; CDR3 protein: CASSMDPGGETQYF; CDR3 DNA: TGTGCCAGCAGCATGGACCCGGGGGGCGAGACCCAGTACTTC
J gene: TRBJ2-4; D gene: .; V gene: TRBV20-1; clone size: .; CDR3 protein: CSARELGVTLAKNIQYF; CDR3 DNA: TGCAGTGCTAGAGAACTGGGTGTAACACTAGCCAAAAACATTCAGTACTTC
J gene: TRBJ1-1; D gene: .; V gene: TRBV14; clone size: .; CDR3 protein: CASSQDGGKMNTEAFF; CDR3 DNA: TGTGCCAGCAGCCAAGATGGGGGTAAAATGAACACTGAAGCTTTCTTT
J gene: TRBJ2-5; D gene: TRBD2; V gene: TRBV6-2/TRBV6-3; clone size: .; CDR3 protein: CASRPSLAGGPLETQYF; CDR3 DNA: TGTGCCAGCAGGCCGTCCCTAGCGGGAGGACCATTAGAGACCCAGTACTTC
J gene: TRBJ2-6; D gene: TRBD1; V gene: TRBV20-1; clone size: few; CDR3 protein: CSAIRTGGSGANVLTF; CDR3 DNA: TGCAGTGCTATCAGGACAGGGGGCTCTGGGGCCAACGTCCTGACTTTC
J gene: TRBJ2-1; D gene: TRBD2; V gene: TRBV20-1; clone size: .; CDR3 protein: CSASGTGRTSGYNEQFF; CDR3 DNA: TGCAGTGCTTCCGGGACAGGTCGGACTAGCGGATACAATGAGCAGTTCTTC
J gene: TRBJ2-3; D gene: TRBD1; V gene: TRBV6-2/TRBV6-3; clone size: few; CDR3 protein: CASSNAGTGSTDTQYF; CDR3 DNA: TGTGCCAGCAGCAACGCCGGGACAGGGAGCACAGATACGCAGTATTTT
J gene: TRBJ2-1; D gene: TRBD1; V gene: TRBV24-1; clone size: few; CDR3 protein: CATSDYADRSSYNEQFF; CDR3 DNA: TGTGCCACCAGTGATTACGCGGACAGGAGCTCCTACAATGAGCAGTTCTTC
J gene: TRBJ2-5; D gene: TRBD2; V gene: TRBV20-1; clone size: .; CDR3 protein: CSATRLAGGQETQYF; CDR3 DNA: TGCAGTGCTACAAGACTAGCGGGGGGCCAAGAGACCCAGTACTTC
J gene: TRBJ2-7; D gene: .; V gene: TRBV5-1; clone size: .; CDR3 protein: CASSLGGSPRTYNEQYF; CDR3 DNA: TGCGCCAGCAGCTTGGGTGGTAGTCCTCGCACCTACAATGAGCAGTACTTC
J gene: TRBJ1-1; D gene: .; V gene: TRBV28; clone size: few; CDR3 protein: CASSLRYTEAFF; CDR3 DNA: TGTGCCAGCAGTTTACGATACACTGAAGCTTTCTTT
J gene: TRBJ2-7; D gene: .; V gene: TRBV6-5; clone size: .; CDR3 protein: CASSYRVYGEQYF; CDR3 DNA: TGTGCCAGCAGTTACAGGGTCTACGGCGAGCAGTACTTC
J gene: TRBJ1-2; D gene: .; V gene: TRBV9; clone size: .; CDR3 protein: CASSAEAGRGYTF; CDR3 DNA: TGTGCCAGCAGCGCGGAGGCGGGGCGAGGCTACACCTTC
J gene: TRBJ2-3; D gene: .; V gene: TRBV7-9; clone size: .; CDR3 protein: CASSKGEADTQYF; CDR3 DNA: TGTGCCAGCAGCAAAGGAGAGGCAGATACGCAGTATTTT
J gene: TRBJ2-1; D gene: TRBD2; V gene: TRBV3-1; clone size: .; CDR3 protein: CASSRGGLVRDEQFF; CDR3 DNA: TGTGCCAGCAGCCGGGGGGGACTAGTACGTGATGAGCAGTTCTTC
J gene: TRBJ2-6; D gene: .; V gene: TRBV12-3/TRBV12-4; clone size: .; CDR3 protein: CASSLGRPSGANVLTF; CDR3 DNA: TGTGCCAGCAGTTTAGGCAGGCCCTCTGGGGCCAACGTCCTGACTTTC
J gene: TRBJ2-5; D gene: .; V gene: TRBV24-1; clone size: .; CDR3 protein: CATSEMEGGVMAQYF; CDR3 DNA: TGTGCCACCAGTGAGATGGAGGGGGGTGTAATGGCCCAGTACTTC
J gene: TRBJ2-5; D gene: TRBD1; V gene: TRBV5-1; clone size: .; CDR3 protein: CASRTGEGLETQYF; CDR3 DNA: TGCGCCAGTCGGACAGGGGAGGGTTTGGAGACCCAGTACTTC
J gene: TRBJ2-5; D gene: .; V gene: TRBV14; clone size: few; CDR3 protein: CASSQVPFEQYF; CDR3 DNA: TGTGCCAGCAGCCAAGTTCCATTTGAGCAGTACTTC
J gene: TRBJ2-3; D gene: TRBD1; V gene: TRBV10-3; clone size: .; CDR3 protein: CAISESGQGLDTQYF; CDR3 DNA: TGTGCCATCAGTGAGTCCGGACAGGGCTTAGATACGCAGTATTTT
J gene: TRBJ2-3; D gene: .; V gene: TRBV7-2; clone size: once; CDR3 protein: CASSLVSASPDTQYF; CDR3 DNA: TGTGCCAGCAGCTTAGTCTCGGCTAGCCCAGATACGCAGTATTTT
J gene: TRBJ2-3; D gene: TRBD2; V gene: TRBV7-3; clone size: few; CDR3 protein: CASSSKAGGPTDTQYF; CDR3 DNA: TGTGCCAGCAGCTCCAAAGCGGGAGGGCCTACAGATACGCAGTATTTT
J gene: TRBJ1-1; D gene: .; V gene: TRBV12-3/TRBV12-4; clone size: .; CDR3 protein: CASRLMDGNTEAFF; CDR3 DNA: TGTGCCAGCAGACTGATGGACGGGAACACTGAAGCTTTCTTT
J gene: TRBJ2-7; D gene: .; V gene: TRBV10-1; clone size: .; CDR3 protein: CASSEDPAHEQYF; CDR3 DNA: TGCGCCAGCAGTGAGGATCCAGCCCACGAGCAGTACTTC
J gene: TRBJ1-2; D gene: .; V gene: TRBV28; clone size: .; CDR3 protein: CASSLGRTVIYGYTF; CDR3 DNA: TGTGCCAGCAGTTTGGGCCGTACAGTGATCTATGGCTACACCTTC
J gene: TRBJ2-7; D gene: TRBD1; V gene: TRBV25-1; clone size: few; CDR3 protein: CASSTRDRGDNEQYF; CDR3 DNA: TGTGCCAGCAGTACCCGGGACAGGGGGGACAATGAGCAGTACTTC
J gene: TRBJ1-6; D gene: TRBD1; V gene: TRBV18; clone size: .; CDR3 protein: CASSPGQGAFPLHF; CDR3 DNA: TGTGCCAGCTCCCCCGGACAGGGGGCTTTCCCCCTCCACTTT
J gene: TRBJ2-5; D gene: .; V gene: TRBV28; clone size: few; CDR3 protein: CASSLQGQTQYF; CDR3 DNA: TGTGCCAGCAGTTTACAGGGTCAGACCCAGTACTTC
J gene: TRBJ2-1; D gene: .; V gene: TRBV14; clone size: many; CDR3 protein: CASSQINEQFF; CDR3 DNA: TGTGCCAGCAGCCAAATCAATGAGCAGTTCTTC
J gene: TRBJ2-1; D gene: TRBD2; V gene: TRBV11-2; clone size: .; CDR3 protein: CASRILAGYNEQFF; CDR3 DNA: TGTGCCAGCAGGATACTAGCGGGATACAATGAGCAGTTCTTC
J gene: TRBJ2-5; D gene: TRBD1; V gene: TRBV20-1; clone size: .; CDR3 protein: CSARTGQGSGVDQYF; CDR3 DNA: TGCAGTGCTAGGACGGGACAGGGGTCTGGTGTTGACCAGTACTTC
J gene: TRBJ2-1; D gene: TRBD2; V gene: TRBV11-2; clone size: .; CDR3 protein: CASSSGLAGVSEQFF; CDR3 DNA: TGTGCCAGCAGCTCGGGACTAGCGGGAGTGAGTGAGCAGTTCTTC
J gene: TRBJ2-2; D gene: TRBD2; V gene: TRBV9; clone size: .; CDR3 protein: CASSVEGLAGERNTGELFF; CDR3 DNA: TGTGCCAGCAGCGTAGAGGGTCTAGCGGGAGAAAGGAACACCGGGGAGCTGTTTTTT